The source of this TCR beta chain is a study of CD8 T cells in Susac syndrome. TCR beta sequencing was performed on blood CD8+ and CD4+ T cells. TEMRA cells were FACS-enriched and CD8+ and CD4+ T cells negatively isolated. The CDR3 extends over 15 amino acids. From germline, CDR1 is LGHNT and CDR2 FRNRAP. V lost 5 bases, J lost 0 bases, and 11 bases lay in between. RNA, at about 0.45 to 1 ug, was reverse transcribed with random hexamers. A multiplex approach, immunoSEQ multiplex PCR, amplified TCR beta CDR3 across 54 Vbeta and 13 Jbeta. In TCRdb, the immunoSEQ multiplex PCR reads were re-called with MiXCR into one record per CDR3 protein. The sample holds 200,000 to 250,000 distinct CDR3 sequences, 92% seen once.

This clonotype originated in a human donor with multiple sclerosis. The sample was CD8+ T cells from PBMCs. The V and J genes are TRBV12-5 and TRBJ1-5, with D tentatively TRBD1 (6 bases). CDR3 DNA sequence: TGTGCTAGTGGTCCGGACAGCTATAGCAATCAGCCCCAGCATTTT. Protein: CASGPDSYSNQPQHF.